Below are 25 T cell receptor beta chains sequenced from a single sample in a study of blood T cell repertoires in COVID-19. Repertoires were generated with immunoSEQ multiplex PCR, while TCRdb's copy carries only in-frame clones and drops some. This sample has a few hundred thousand clones, with 80% to 90% found just once. Sequencing was carried out using peripheral blood. Receptors originate from a man in his sixties with acute or convalescent COVID-19.

This rearrangement joins TRBV19 to TRBJ1-6; D ambiguous. The CDR3 extends over 14 amino acids. Germline V gene lookup returns CDR1 LNHDA and CDR2 SQIVND (reference sequence). Trimming left V 3 bases short and J 9 bases short, with 12 bases between. The DNA for the CDR3 is TGTGCCAGTAGTATTGGCGGGTTCGGTTCACCCCTCCACTTT. Protein sequence: CASSIGGFGSPLHF. The full variable domain, its missing parts supplied by reference TRBV19 and TRBJ1-6, is DGGITQSPKYLFRKEGQNVTLSCEQNLNHDAMYWYRQDPGQGLRLIYYSQIVNDFQKGDIAEGYSVSREKKESFPLTVTSAQKNPTAFYLCASSIGGFGSPLHFGNGTRLTVT.

The chain couples TRBV19 to TRBJ1-2, with 8 bases lining up with TRBD1. Germline values: CDR1 LNHDA, CDR2 SQIVND (reference sequence). V dropped 3 bases and J dropped 2; count of bases not matched to a gene: 2. The CDR3 covers 14 residues. The CDR3 bases are TGTGCCAGTAGTATCGGACAGGGAAACTATGGCTACACCTTC. Its translation is CASSIGQGNYGYTF.

The CDR3, as DNA: TGTGCCAGCAGTGAACGGGAGGGGATCCGCCGTACGCAGTATTTT. It is translated as CASSEREGIRRTQYF. This chain uses TRBV6-1 with TRBJ2-3; TRBD2 agrees at 8 bases. J gave up 8 bases and V 2 bases, and 9 bases lay outside the gene matches. The CDR3 length is 15 residues. Germline V gene sequence: CDR1 MNHNS, CDR2 SASEGT.

V is TRBV27 and J is TRBJ2-1; TRBD1 matches 8 bases. With V trimmed by 10 bases and J by 6 bases, 8 bases remained unmatched. CDR1 is MNHEY and CDR2 is SMNVEV in the germline V gene (reference sequence). CDR3 length: 13 amino acids. Written as DNA, the CDR3 is TGTGCCACCGGACAGGGTGAAGGCAATGAGCAGTTCTTC. Translating gives CATGQGEGNEQFF.

The V and J genes are TRBV18 and TRBJ2-3; 7 bases are shared with TRBD2. The CDR3 consists of 16 residues. The trim removed 1 base at V and 3 bases at J, leaving 7 bases unmatched. Germline assignment: CDR1 KGHSH and CDR2 LQKENI. This CDR3 reads CASSPQGRESTDTQYF. The CDR3 DNA follows: TGTGCCAGCTCACCACAGGGGCGGGAGAGTACAGATACGCAGTATTTT. Together with reference TRBV18 and TRBJ2-3, the CDR3 gives the full variable domain: NAGVMQNPRHLVRRRGQEARLRCSPMKGHSHVYWYRQLPEEGLKFMVYLQKENIIDESGMPKERFSAEFPKEGPSILRIQQVVRGDSAAYFCASSPQGRESTDTQYFGPGTRLTVL.

This clone was recorded a few times. The J gene is TRBJ1-3, the V gene TRBV9; 8 bases fit TRBD1. Germline CDR1 SGDLS, CDR2 YYNGEE. The CDR3 extends over 15 amino acids. Trimming removed 2 bases from V and 2 bases from J; junction bases left unmatched: 3. This CDR3 is CASSVTGVAGNTIYF. The CDR3 nucleotides read TGTGCCAGCAGCGTGACAGGGGTGGCTGGAAACACCATATATTTT. The entire variable domain, with the rest obtained from reference TRBV9 and TRBJ1-3, is as follows: DSGVTQTPKHLITATGQRVTLRCSPRSGDLSVYWYQQSLDQGLQFLIQYYNGEERAKGNILERFSAQQFPDLHSELNLSSLELGDSALYFCASSVTGVAGNTIYFGEGSWLTVV.

This clone was counted a few times. This chain joins TRBV19 and TRBJ1-1, with TRBD1 identical over 11 bases. V lost 4 bases, J lost 0 bases, and 4 bases stayed unmatched. CDR1 LNHDA and CDR2 SQIVND come from the germline V gene (reference sequence). The length of the CDR3 is 16 residues. The CDR3 reads CASSTGTGGMNTEAFF. The CDR3 bases are TGTGCCAGTAGTACAGGGACAGGGGGGATGAACACTGAAGCTTTCTTT.

V is TRBV11-2 and J is TRBJ2-2; 7 bases are a match to TRBD1. The CDR3 has 15 amino acids. Germline V gene sequence: CDR1 SGHAT, CDR2 FQNNGV. The junction had 7 bases not matched to a gene; V was cut back by 5 bases and J by 4 bases. The CDR3 coding sequence is TGTGCCAGCAGCGCTAGGACAGGCGGCACCGGGGAGCTGTTTTTT. This translates into CASSARTGGTGELFF.

The chain employs TRBV2 and TRBJ2-5; TRBD1 matches 7 bases. There are 15 residues in the CDR3. Trimming cost V 5 bases and J 5 bases; bases outside gene matches: 11. Looked up from germline, CDR1 is SNHLY and CDR2 is FYNNEI. The chain's CDR3 is CASSQRKGAGETQYF. For the CDR3, the DNA is TGTGCCAGCAGTCAGCGCAAGGGGGCAGGGGAGACCCAGTACTTC.

CDR3 residues: CASSQLGGGGIYGYTF. DNA of the CDR3: TGTGCCAGCAGCCAACTTGGTGGGGGGGGCATCTATGGCTACACCTTC. V gene TRBV3-1 (or the pseudogene TRBV3-2) combines with J gene TRBJ1-2, with TRBD1 as a possible D gene (6 bases). The germline gives CDR1 LGHDT, CDR2 YNNKEL (reference sequence). V dropped 2 bases and J dropped 4 bases, with 17 bases sitting between them. CDR3 length equals 16 residues.

This rearrangement joins TRBV15 to TRBJ1-3, with D unresolved. CDR1 and CDR2 (germline): LNHNV, YYDKDF (reference sequence). The CDR3 is made up of 13 amino acids. V gave up 1 base and J gave up 5 bases, with 6 bases separating them. CDR3 loop: CATSRGARNTIYF. CDR3 bases: TGTGCCACCAGCAGAGGGGCAAGAAACACCATATATTTT.

The V call is TRBV27, the J call TRBJ2-1; the match to TRBD2 covers 7 bases. Per germline, CDR1 MNHEY and CDR2 SMNVEV (reference sequence). CDR3 length: 17 residues. J was trimmed by 0 bases and V by 4 bases; bases with no gene match: 9. CDR3 loop: CASSSRTRSDSYNEQFF. CDR3 DNA: TGTGCCAGCAGTTCCCGGACTAGAAGTGACTCCTACAATGAGCAGTTCTTC.

This chain links TRBV3-1 (or the pseudogene TRBV3-2) with TRBJ1-1; no firm D call. The CDR3 contains 14 residues. The germline V gene has CDR1 LGHDT and CDR2 YNNKEL (reference sequence). V was cut by 4 bases and J by 5 bases, with 14 bases left in between. Here the CDR3 DNA reads TGTGCCAGCAGCCTTAGTGTATCCGGGACTGAAGCTTTCTTT. Protein product: CASSLSVSGTEAFF.

The V gene is TRBV9, the J gene TRBJ2-3; 13 nucleotides agree with TRBD2. Germline V gene lookup returns CDR1 SGDLS and CDR2 YYNGEE. The CDR3 totals 20 residues. Germline trimming cut 3 bases from V and 1 base from J; bases unmatched to any gene: 14. CDR3 DNA: TGTGCCAGCAGCGCCTTACTAGCGGGGGGGCCAGGTGGAGGCACAGATACGCAGTATTTT. Translated, it gives CASSALLAGGPGGGTDTQYF.

This clone appeared a few times. The V call is TRBV6-6, the J call TRBJ2-5; D call uncertain. V was trimmed by 2 bases and J by 2 bases, leaving 9 bases between them. In germline, CDR1 is MNHNY, CDR2 SVGAGI (reference sequence). This CDR3 has 14 residues. The CDR3 bases are TGTGCCAGCAGTTACGAGACTCTACAAGAGACCCAGTACTTC. Translation gives CASSYETLQETQYF.

The chain combines TRBV28 with TRBJ1-1, with D possibly matching TRBD1 (5 bases). This CDR3 contains 13 residues. In germline, CDR1 is MDHEN, CDR2 SYDVKM. Trimming cost V 2 bases and J 4 bases, with 8 bases left between them. CDR3 in amino acids: CASSLGATTEAFF. The CDR3 coding sequence is TGTGCCAGCAGTTTAGGGGCAACCACTGAAGCTTTCTTT.

The J gene is TRBJ1-6, the V gene TRBV7-9; D gene uncertain. This CDR3 has 12 amino acids. V was shortened by 2 bases and J by 14 bases, with 10 bases between the two germline ends. CDR1 is SEHNR, CDR2 FQNEAQ, per germline (reference sequence). CDR3 loop: CASSLRRATLHF. CDR3 DNA sequence: TGTGCCAGCAGCTTACGGCGAGCGACCCTCCACTTT.

The chain couples TRBV18 to TRBJ2-7; a weak D match, TRBD1 (5 bases). The CDR3 consists of 14 residues. Germline-derived CDR1 and CDR2 are KGHSH and LQKENI. Trimming removed 4 bases from V and 1 base from J, with 11 bases in between. The CDR3 loop reads CASSQTGRSYEQYF. In nucleotides, the CDR3 is TGTGCCAGCTCACAAACAGGACGGTCCTACGAGCAGTACTTC.

As concerns this clone: Other nucleotide sequences from this sample produce the same CDR3. The chain has TRBV5-1 and TRBJ2-3; 7 bases match TRBD1. CDR1 and CDR2 from the germline V gene are SGHRS and YFSETQ. CDR3 length: 16 amino acids. V gave up 0 bases and J gave up 0 bases; unmatched junction bases: 4. CDR3 region: CASSLGGGASTDTQYF. The CDR3 DNA follows: TGCGCCAGCAGCTTGGGAGGGGGCGCTAGCACAGATACGCAGTATTTT.

The chain has TRBV19 and TRBJ2-2; TRBD2 agrees at 8 bases. This CDR3 has 16 amino acids. Germline V gene data show CDR1 as LNHDA and CDR2 as SQIVND (reference sequence). V was pared by 2 bases and J by 4 bases, with 6 bases of the junction left unmatched. The CDR3 DNA sequence: TGTGCCAGTAGTATATGGGACGGGAGGGGCACCGGGGAGCTGTTTTTT. Amino acid sequence: CASSIWDGRGTGELFF.

The chain uses TRBV11-2 and TRBJ1-3; 8 bases fit TRBD1. Looked up from germline, CDR1 is SGHAT and CDR2 is FQNNGV. Losses at the gene ends were 5 bases for V and 2 bases for J; bases not matched to a gene: 14. The CDR3 is 18 amino acids. The CDR3 loop reads CASSLESGQVAPGNTIYF. For the CDR3, the DNA is TGTGCCAGCAGCCTTGAATCGGGACAGGTTGCTCCTGGAAACACCATATATTTT.

The genes are TRBV5-1 and TRBJ1-4; possible D gene TRBD1, 6 bases. With 0 bases removed from V and 1 base from J, the gap between germline ends came to 10 bases. The CDR3 length is 16 residues. Germline CDR1 is SGHRS and CDR2 is YFSETQ. The CDR3 nucleotides are TGCGCCAGCAGCTTGGAACCCAGGGGAACTAATGAAAAACTGTTTTTT. It translates to CASSLEPRGTNEKLFF. Together with reference TRBV5-1 and TRBJ1-4, the CDR3 gives the full variable domain: KAGVTQTPRYLIKTRGQQVTLSCSPISGHRSVSWYQQTPGQGLQFLFEYFSETQRNKGNFPGRFSGRQFSNSRSEMNVSTLELGDSALYLCASSLEPRGTNEKLFFGSGTQLSVL.

This clone was seen only a few times. The V call is TRBV19, the J call TRBJ2-3; TRBD2 matches 9 bases. CDR1 is LNHDA and CDR2 is SQIVND in the germline V gene (reference sequence). This CDR3 has 15 amino acids. Trimming took 6 bases from V and 2 from J; bases not matched to a gene: 6. The CDR3 DNA sequence: TGTGCCAGTAGGAAGACTAGCGGTTACACAGATACGCAGTATTTT. It encodes CASRKTSGYTDTQYF.

The V call is TRBV19, the J call TRBJ1-6, with TRBD1 matching over 7 bases. The germline gives CDR1 LNHDA, CDR2 SQIVND (reference sequence). V trimming: 3 bases; J trimming: 4 bases; junction bases outside the gene matches: 3. CDR3 size: 15 residues. CDR3 sequence reads: CASSMGTVYNSPLHF. The CDR3 DNA is TGTGCCAGTAGTATGGGGACAGTTTATAATTCACCCCTCCACTTT.

The gene calls are TRBV18 and TRBJ2-6; 8 nucleotides line up with TRBD1. The CDR3 is 13 residues long. Germline values: CDR1 KGHSH, CDR2 LQKENI. V gave up 6 bases and J gave up 8 bases; unmatched junction bases: 3. CDR3 nucleotides: TGTGCCAGCTCCGACAGGGGTACCAACGTCCTGACTTTC. Translated: CASSDRGTNVLTF.